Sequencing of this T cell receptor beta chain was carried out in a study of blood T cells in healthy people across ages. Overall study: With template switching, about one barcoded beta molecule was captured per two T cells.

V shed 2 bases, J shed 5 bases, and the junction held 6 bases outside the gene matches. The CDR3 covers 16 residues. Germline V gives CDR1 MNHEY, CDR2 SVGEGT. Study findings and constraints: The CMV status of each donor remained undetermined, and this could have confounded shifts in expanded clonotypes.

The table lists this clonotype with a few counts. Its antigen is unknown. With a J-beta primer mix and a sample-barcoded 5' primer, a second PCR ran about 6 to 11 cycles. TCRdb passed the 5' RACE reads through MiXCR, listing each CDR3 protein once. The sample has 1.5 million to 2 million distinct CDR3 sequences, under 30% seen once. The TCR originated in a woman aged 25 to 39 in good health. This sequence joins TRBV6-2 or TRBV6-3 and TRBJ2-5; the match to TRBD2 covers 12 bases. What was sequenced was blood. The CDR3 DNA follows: TGTGCCAGCAGTTACCCAAGACTAGCGGGAGTCGAGACCCAGTACTTC. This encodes CASSYPRLAGVETQYF.